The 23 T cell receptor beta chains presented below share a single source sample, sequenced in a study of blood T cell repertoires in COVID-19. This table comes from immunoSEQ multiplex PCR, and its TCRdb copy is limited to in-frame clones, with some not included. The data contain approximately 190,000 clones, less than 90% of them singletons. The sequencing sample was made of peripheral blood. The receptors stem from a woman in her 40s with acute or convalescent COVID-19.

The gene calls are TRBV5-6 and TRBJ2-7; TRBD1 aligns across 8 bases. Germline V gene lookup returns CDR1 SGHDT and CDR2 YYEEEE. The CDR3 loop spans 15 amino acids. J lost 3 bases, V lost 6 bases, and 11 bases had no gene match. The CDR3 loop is CASNSVTGGGYEQYF. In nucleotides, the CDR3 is TGTGCCAGCAACTCCGTCACAGGGGGAGGCTACGAGCAGTACTTC.

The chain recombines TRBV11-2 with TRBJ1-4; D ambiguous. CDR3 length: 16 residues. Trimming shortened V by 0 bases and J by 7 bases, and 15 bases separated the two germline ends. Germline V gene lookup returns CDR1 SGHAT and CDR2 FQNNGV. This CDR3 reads CASSLEPRGWSEKLFF. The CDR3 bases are TGTGCCAGCAGCTTAGAACCCCGTGGTTGGAGTGAAAAACTGTTTTTT.

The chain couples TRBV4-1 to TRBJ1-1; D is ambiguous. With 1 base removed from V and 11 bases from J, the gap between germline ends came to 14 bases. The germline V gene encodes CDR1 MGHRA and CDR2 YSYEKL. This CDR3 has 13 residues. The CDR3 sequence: CASSQVFPYRAFF. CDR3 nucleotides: TGCGCCAGCAGCCAAGTGTTCCCATATCGGGCTTTCTTT.

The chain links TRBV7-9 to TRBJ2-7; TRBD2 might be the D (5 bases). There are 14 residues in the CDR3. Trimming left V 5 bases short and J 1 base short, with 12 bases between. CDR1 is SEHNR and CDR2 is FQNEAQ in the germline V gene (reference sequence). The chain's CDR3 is CASSEGWTSYEQYF. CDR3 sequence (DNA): TGTGCCAGCAGCGAGGGATGGACTTCCTACGAGCAGTACTTC.

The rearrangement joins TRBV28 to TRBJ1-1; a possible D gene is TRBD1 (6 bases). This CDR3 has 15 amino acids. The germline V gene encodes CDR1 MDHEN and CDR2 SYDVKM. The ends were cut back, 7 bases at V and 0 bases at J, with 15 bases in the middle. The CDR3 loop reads CASKLWTDLNTEAFF. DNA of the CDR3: TGTGCCAGCAAACTCTGGACAGACTTGAACACTGAAGCTTTCTTT. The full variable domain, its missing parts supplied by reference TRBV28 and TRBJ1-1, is DVKVTQSSRYLVKRTGEKVFLECVQDMDHENMFWYRQDPGLGLRLIYFSYDVKMKEKGDIPEGYSVSREKKERFSLILESASTNQTSMYLCASKLWTDLNTEAFFGQGTRLTVV.

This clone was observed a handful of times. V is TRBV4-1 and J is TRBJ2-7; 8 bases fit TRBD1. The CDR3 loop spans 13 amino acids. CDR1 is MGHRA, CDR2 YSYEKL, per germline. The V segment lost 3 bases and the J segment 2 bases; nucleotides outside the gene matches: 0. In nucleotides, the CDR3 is TGCGCCAGCAGCCAGGACAGGGCCTACGAGCAGTACTTC. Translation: CASSQDRAYEQYF.

CDR3 amino acids: CASGLPLRLVRGSPLHF. The CDR3 DNA is TGTGCCAGCGGCCTCCCTCTCCGACTAGTACGCGGATCACCCCTCCACTTT. The rearrangement uses TRBV7-8 and TRBJ1-6; no clear D. CDR1 SGHVS and CDR2 FQNEAQ come from the germline V gene. Trimming removed 8 bases from V and 10 bases from J, with 27 bases in between. This CDR3 has 17 amino acids.

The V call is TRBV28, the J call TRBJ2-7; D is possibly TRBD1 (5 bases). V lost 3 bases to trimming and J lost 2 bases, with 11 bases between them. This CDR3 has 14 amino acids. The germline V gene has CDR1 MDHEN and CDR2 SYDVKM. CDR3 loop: CASSFQGATYEQYF. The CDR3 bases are TGTGCCAGCAGTTTTCAAGGGGCTACCTACGAGCAGTACTTC.

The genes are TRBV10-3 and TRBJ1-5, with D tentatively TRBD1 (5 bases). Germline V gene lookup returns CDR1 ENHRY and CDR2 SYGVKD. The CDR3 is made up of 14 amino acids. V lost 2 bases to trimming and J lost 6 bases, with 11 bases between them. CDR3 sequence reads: CAISERGTGQPQHF. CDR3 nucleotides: TGTGCCATCAGTGAGAGGGGTACAGGTCAGCCCCAGCATTTT.

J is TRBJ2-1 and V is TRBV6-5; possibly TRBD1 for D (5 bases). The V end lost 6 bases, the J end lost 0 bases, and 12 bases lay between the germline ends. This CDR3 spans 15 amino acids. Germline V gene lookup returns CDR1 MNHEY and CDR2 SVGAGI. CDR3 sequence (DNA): TGTGCCAGCAGGGCAGGGCGTAGCTCCTACAATGAGCAGTTCTTC. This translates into CASRAGRSSYNEQFF.

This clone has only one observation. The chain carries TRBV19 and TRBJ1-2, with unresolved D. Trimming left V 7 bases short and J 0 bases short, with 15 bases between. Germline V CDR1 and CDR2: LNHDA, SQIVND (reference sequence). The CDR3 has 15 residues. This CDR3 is CASTLSGLSNYGYTF. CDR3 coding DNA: TGTGCCAGTACCCTATCTGGTTTGTCTAACTATGGCTACACCTTC.

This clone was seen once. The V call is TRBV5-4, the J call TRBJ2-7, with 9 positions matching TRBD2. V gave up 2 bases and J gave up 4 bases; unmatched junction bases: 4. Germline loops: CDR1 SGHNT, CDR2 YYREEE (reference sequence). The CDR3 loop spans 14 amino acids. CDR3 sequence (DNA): TGTGCCAGCAGCTTTCGGACTAGCGTATACGAGCAGTACTTC. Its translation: CASSFRTSVYEQYF.

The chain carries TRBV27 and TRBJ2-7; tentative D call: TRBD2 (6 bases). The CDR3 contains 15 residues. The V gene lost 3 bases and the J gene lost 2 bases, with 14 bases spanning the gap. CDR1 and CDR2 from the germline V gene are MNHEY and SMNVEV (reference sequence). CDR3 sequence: CASSFAAGSTYEQYF. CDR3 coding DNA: TGTGCCAGCAGTTTCGCCGCGGGGTCTACCTACGAGCAGTACTTC.

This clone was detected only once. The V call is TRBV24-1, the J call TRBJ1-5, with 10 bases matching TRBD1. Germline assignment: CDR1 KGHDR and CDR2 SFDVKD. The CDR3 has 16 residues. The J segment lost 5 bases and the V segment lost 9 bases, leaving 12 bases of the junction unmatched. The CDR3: CATYGQGDRVYQPQHF. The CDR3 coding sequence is TGTGCCACCTACGGACAGGGGGACCGAGTGTATCAGCCCCAGCATTTT.

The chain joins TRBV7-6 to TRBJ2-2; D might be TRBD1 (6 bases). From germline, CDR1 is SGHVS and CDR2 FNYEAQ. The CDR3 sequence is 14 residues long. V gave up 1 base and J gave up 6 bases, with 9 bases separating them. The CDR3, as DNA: TGTGCCAGCAGCTTAGAGGGGGACGCCGGGGAGCTGTTTTTT. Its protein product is CASSLEGDAGELFF.

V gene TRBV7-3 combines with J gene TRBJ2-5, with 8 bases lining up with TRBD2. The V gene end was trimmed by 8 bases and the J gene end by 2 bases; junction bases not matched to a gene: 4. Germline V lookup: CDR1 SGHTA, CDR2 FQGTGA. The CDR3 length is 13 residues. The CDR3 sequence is CASAGGAQETQYF. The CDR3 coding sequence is TGTGCCAGCGCCGGGGGGGCTCAAGAGACCCAGTACTTC.

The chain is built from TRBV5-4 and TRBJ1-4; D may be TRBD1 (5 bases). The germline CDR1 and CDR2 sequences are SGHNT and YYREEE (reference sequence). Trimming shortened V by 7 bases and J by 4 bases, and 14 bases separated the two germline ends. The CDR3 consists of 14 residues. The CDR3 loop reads CASGGTDYNEKLFF. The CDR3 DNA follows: TGTGCCAGCGGAGGGACGGACTATAATGAAAAACTGTTTTTT.

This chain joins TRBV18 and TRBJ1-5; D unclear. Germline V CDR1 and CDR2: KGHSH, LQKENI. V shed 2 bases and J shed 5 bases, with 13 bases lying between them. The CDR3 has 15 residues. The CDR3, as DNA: TGTGCCAGCTCACCAATGGGCTTTAGTGATCAGCCCCAGCATTTT. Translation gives CASSPMGFSDQPQHF.

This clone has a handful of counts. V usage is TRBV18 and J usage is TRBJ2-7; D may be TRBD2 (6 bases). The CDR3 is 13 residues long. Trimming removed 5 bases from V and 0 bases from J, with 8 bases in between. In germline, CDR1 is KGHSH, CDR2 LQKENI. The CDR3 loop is CASSREDSYEQYF. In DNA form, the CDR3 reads TGTGCCAGCTCAAGGGAGGACTCCTACGAGCAGTACTTC.

Here the CDR3 reads CASSQTGYQPQHF. The CDR3 bases are TGTGCCAGCAGTCAAACAGGTTATCAGCCCCAGCATTTT. This chain joins TRBV28 and TRBJ1-5; the D gene is possibly TRBD1 (5 bases). V was shortened by 5 bases and J by 5 bases, with 10 bases between the two germline ends. Germline CDR1 reads MDHEN; CDR2 reads SYDVKM. The CDR3 has 13 residues. Based on the CDR3 plus reference TRBV28 and TRBJ1-5, the full variable domain is DVKVTQSSRYLVKRTGEKVFLECVQDMDHENMFWYRQDPGLGLRLIYFSYDVKMKEKGDIPEGYSVSREKKERFSLILESASTNQTSMYLCASSQTGYQPQHFGDGTRLSIL.

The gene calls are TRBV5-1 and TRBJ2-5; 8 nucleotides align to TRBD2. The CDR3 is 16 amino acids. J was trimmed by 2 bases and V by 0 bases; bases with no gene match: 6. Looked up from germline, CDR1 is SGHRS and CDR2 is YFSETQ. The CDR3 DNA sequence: TGCGCCAGCAGCTTGGGGGCACTAGCGGAGCAAGAGACCCAGTACTTC. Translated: CASSLGALAEQETQYF.

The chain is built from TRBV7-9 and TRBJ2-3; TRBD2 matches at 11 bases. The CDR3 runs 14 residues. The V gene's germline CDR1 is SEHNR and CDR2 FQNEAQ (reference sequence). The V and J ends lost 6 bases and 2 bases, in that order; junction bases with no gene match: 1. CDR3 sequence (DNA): TGTGCCAGCAGACTAGCGGGAGTCACAGATACGCAGTATTTT. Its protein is CASRLAGVTDTQYF.

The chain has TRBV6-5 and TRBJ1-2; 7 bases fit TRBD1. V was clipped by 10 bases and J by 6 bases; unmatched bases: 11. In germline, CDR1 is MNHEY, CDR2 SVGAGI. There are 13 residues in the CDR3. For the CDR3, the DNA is TGTGCCACCGAACCGGGGCAGGGGGATGGCTACACCTTC. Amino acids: CATEPGQGDGYTF.